These 18 T cell receptor beta chains were all obtained from the same sample, sequenced in a study of identical twins. TCRdb redid the calling of the 5' RACE reads with MiXCR, one entry per CDR3 protein. This table has about 530,000 distinct CDR3 sequences, 20% to 25% appearing once. These data were also reused for a study on yellow fever vaccine responses in identical twins.

The sample taken for sequencing was CD4+ T cells sorted from blood. These receptors all stem from a woman aged 18-35 years in good health.

This clonotype was seen a few times. The chain uses TRBV5-1 and TRBJ2-1, with D possibly TRBD1 on 6 matching bases. Trimming removed 1 base from V and 2 bases from J, with 16 bases in between. The CDR3 is 17 residues long. CDR1 SGHRS and CDR2 YFSETQ come from the germline V gene. CDR3 sequence: CASSLTAGVSTYNEQFF. DNA for the CDR3: TGCGCCAGCAGCTTGACCGCAGGGGTTTCAACCTACAATGAGCAGTTCTTC.

The chain couples TRBV5-5 to TRBJ1-4, with 7 nucleotides matching TRBD1. Germline loops: CDR1 SGHKS, CDR2 YYEKEE (reference sequence). Losses at the gene ends were 0 bases for V and 3 bases for J; bases not matched to a gene: 5. The CDR3 sequence is 16 residues long. The CDR3 DNA sequence: TGTGCCAGCAGCTTGGACGCCGGGACAGCTAATGAAAAACTGTTTTTT. It yields the protein CASSLDAGTANEKLFF.

DNA of the CDR3: TGCGCCAGCAGCTTGACTAGCGGGAGGGGGGCCAATGAGCAGTTCTTC. Protein: CASSLTSGRGANEQFF. The chain uses TRBV5-1 and TRBJ2-1; 13 bases fit TRBD2. Germline trimming cut 1 base from V and 6 bases from J; bases unmatched to any gene: 4. The CDR3 sequence is 16 residues long. CDR1 and CDR2 from the germline V gene are SGHRS and YFSETQ.

CDR3 bases: TGTGCCAGCAGCGCGGGACAACTAATCTTCTACGAGCAGTACGTC. Protein product: CASSAGQLIFYEQYV. The chain combines TRBV5-6 with TRBJ2-7, with D possibly called TRBD1 or TRBD2 (6 bases each). The CDR3 has 15 amino acids. V was cut by 4 bases and J by 3 bases, with 17 bases left in between. In germline, CDR1 is SGHDT, CDR2 YYEEEE.

This clonotype showed up just a few times. The genes are TRBV6-1 and TRBJ2-1; D possibly corresponds to TRBD2 (6 bases). The CDR3 extends over 13 amino acids. Germline CDR1 MNHNS, CDR2 SASEGT. V was cut by 5 bases and J by 4 bases, with 9 bases left in between. The CDR3 sequence is CASSKGLYNEQFF. DNA of the CDR3: TGTGCCAGCAGTAAAGGACTATACAATGAGCAGTTCTTC.

In its sample, this clonotype was seen a few times. V usage is TRBV19 and J usage is TRBJ1-5; TRBD1 aligns across 8 bases. There are 16 residues in the CDR3. V dropped 5 bases and J dropped 3; count of bases not matched to a gene: 9. Germline assignment: CDR1 LNHDA and CDR2 SQIVND (reference sequence). The CDR3 spells CASSSTGVNNNQPQHF. The CDR3 DNA reads TGTGCCAGTAGTTCGACAGGGGTAAATAACAATCAGCCCCAGCATTTT.

This clonotype was observed at least ten times. The chain couples TRBV29-1 to TRBJ2-5; D gene unclear. This CDR3 has 14 residues. Germline CDR1 reads SQVTM; CDR2 reads ANQGSEA. Trimming left V 3 bases short and J 5 bases short, with 16 bases between. This chain's CDR3 is CSVDDPRLGETQYF. The CDR3 DNA is TGCAGCGTTGATGATCCTCGGCTCGGGGAGACCCAGTACTTC.

The chain links TRBV28 to TRBJ2-2; possible D gene TRBD1, 6 bases. The CDR3 runs to 16 residues. The V gene's germline CDR1 is MDHEN and CDR2 SYDVKM. The V end lost 6 bases, the J end lost 0 bases, and 14 bases lay between the germline ends. CDR3 sequence: CASRPTGTTNTGELFF. The CDR3 DNA sequence: TGTGCCAGCAGGCCCACAGGGACCACGAACACCGGGGAGCTGTTTTTT.

The rearrangement links TRBV5-1 to TRBJ2-2; tentative D call: TRBD2 (6 bases). V was cut by 5 bases and J by 5 bases, with 16 bases left in between. CDR1 is SGHRS, CDR2 YFSETQ, per germline. This CDR3 is 15 amino acids long. CDR3 amino acids: CASSYRGKGTGELFF. CDR3 nucleotide sequence: TGCGCCAGCAGTTATCGCGGGAAGGGAACCGGGGAGCTGTTTTTT.

The sample holds a few counts of this clonotype. CDR3 amino acids: CASRPRGGTREAKNIQYF. The CDR3 region has the DNA TGCGCCAGCAGGCCTCGGGGAGGAACTAGGGAAGCCAAAAACATTCAGTACTTC. The genes are TRBV5-1 and TRBJ2-4, with a possible D match to TRBD2 (6 bases). CDR3 length: 18 amino acids. Germline V gene sequence: CDR1 SGHRS, CDR2 YFSETQ. The V gene lost 5 bases and the J gene lost 0 bases, with 21 bases spanning the gap.

CDR3 sequence: CASSQTGSLAKNIQYF. The CDR3, as DNA: TGCGCCAGCAGCCAAACAGGGAGTCTAGCCAAAAACATTCAGTACTTC. The rearrangement links TRBV5-1 to TRBJ2-4; weak D call: TRBD1 (6 bases). The V and J ends lost 4 bases and 0 bases respectively, with 14 bases between them. Germline V CDR1 and CDR2: SGHRS, YFSETQ. CDR3 length equals 16 residues. The whole variable domain, remainder taken from reference TRBV5-1 and TRBJ2-4, is KAGVTQTPRYLIKTRGQQVTLSCSPISGHRSVSWYQQTPGQGLQFLFEYFSETQRNKGNFPGRFSGRQFSNSRSEMNVSTLELGDSALYLCASSQTGSLAKNIQYFGAGTRLSVL.

V is TRBV5-1 and J is TRBJ1-3, with D possibly matching TRBD1 (5 bases). Trimming pared 5 bases from V and 0 bases from J, leaving 15 bases between. This CDR3 contains 16 residues. Germline V gene data show CDR1 as SGHRS and CDR2 as YFSETQ. The CDR3 nucleotides are TGCGCCAGCAGGCCCGGGACTTACAGCTCTGGAAACACCATATATTTT. Translation: CASRPGTYSSGNTIYF.

The rearrangement joins TRBV11-3 to TRBJ1-2; D not resolved. Trimming shortened V by 5 bases and J by 0 bases, and 7 bases separated the two germline ends. Germline V gene sequence: CDR1 SGHNT, CDR2 YENEEA. There are 13 residues in the CDR3. This CDR3 is CASSPNSNYGYTF. In nucleotides, the CDR3 is TGTGCCAGCAGCCCCAATTCTAACTATGGCTACACCTTC.

The rearrangement joins TRBV2 to TRBJ2-2, with 11 bases lining up with TRBD2. The CDR3 has 16 residues. Germline trimming cut 4 bases from V and 0 bases from J; bases unmatched to any gene: 1. Germline V CDR1 and CDR2: SNHLY, FYNNEI. For the CDR3, the DNA is TGTGCCAGCAGTGCACTAGCGGGGGCGAACACCGGGGAGCTGTTTTTT. Protein sequence: CASSALAGANTGELFF.

The V call is TRBV5-1, the J call TRBJ1-2; 8 bases line up with TRBD1. CDR1 is SGHRS and CDR2 is YFSETQ in the germline V gene. J lost 7 bases, V lost 4 bases, and 9 bases had no gene match. The CDR3 extends over 14 amino acids. The CDR3 DNA sequence: TGCGCCAGCAGCCCCGCGGACAGGGTTGGTGGCTACACCTTC. Translating gives CASSPADRVGGYTF.

This clonotype showed up just a few times. This rearrangement joins TRBV3-1 to TRBJ2-2; TRBD2 matches at 9 bases. In germline, CDR1 is LGHDT, CDR2 YNNKEL (reference sequence). V lost 4 bases and J lost 7; bases outside the gene matches: 10. The CDR3 is 16 amino acids. CDR3 protein: CASSPVSGGLSGELFF. DNA for the CDR3: TGTGCCAGCAGCCCGGTTAGCGGGGGCTTGAGCGGGGAGCTGTTTTTT.

This clonotype came up a few times. The genes are TRBV20-1 and TRBJ1-3; no clear D. The CDR3 consists of 11 residues. Trimming removed 5 bases from V and 4 bases from J, with 6 bases in between. The germline V gene encodes CDR1 DFQATT and CDR2 SNEGSKA (reference sequence). This CDR3 reads CSAPRGNTIYF. The CDR3 nucleotides read TGCAGTGCTCCCAGGGGAAACACCATATATTTT.

J is TRBJ2-1 and V is TRBV7-2; 15 bases line up with TRBD2. Trimming removed 2 bases from V and 9 bases from J; junction bases left unmatched: 2. This CDR3 region has 15 residues. Germline CDR1 reads SGHTA; CDR2 reads FQGNSA. The DNA of the CDR3 is TGTGCCAGCAGCTTAAGGACTAGCGGGGGGGGTGAGCAGTTCTTC. It encodes CASSLRTSGGGEQFF. The full variable domain, its missing parts supplied by reference TRBV7-2 and TRBJ2-1, is GAGVSQSPSNKVTEKGKDVELRCDPISGHTALYWYRQSLGQGLEFLIYFQGNSAPDKSGLPSDRFSAERTGGSVSTLTIQRTQQEDSAVYLCASSLRTSGGGEQFFGPGTRLTVL.